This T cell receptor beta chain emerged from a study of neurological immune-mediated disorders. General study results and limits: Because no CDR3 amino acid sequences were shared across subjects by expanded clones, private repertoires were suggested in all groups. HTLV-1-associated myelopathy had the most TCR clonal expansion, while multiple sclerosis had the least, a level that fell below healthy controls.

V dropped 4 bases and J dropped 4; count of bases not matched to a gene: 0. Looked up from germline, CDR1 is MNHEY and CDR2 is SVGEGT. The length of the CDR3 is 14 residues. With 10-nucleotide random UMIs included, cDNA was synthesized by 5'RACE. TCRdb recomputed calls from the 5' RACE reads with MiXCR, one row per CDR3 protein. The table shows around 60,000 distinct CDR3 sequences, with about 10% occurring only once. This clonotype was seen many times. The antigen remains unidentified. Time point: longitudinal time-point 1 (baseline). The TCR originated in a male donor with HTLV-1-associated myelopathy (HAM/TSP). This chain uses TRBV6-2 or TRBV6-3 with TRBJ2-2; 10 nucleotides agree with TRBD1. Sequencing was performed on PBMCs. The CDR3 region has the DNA TGTGCCAGCAGTTGGACAGGGGGCACCGGGGAGCTGTTTTTT. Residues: CASSWTGGTGELFF.